These T cell receptor beta chains were read from a single sample in a study of blood T cell repertoires in COVID-19. The assay was immunoSEQ multiplex PCR, and TCRdb's table has in-frame clones only and misses some. This sample has fewer than 25,000 clones, with around 90% found just once. The sequencing input was peripheral blood. These receptors came from a human donor in a cohort sampled during active COVID-19. Each CDR3 is given with its conserved first and last residue. Each record gives: J gene, D gene, clone size, V gene, CDR3 length, CDR3 protein, CDR3 DNA. The D gene is left open where the match is weak. Part of the rows lack a size; the others show once, few, many or a class for expanded clones.

>TRBJ2-2|-|-|TRBV3-1/TRBV3-2|16
CASSQGPAGNTGELFF
TGTGCCAGCAGCCAAGGGCCGGCGGGGAACACCGGGGAGCTGTTTTTT
>TRBJ2-3|TRBD2|-|TRBV6-4|18
CASSDTGTSPLGTDTQYF
TGTGCCAGCAGTGACACCGGGACTAGCCCTTTAGGCACAGATACGCAGTATTTT
>TRBJ2-7|-|once|TRBV15|17
CATSREDQWYKSYEQYF
TGTGCCACCAGCAGAGAAGATCAGTGGTATAAGTCCTACGAGCAGTACTTC
>TRBJ2-6|TRBD1|-|TRBV28|15
CASRPTGSGANVLTF
TGTGCCAGCAGGCCGACAGGGTCGGGGGCCAACGTCCTGACTTTC
>TRBJ2-3|TRBD2|-|TRBV4-1|15
CASTLRSGGTDTQYF
TGCGCCAGCACCCTCAGGAGCGGGGGTACAGATACGCAGTATTTT
>TRBJ1-1|-|few|TRBV18|13
CASSPASNTEAFF
TGTGCCAGCTCACCAGCGTCGAACACTGAAGCTTTCTTT
>TRBJ2-1|-|-|TRBV6-6|16
CASSSLQRVTYNEQFF
TGTGCCAGCAGTTCCCTCCAGCGGGTCACCTACAATGAGCAGTTCTTC
>TRBJ2-5|-|-|TRBV7-5|15
CARSPGQGQQETQYF
TGTGCCAGAAGCCCCGGACAGGGGCAGCAAGAGACCCAGTACTTC
>TRBJ1-5|-|once|TRBV19|15
CASSIGQGINQPQHF
TGTGCCAGTAGTATCGGTCAGGGGATTAATCAGCCCCAGCATTTT
>TRBJ1-1|TRBD1|-|TRBV5-4|14
CAGGQGRMNTEAFF
TGTGCCGGAGGACAGGGACGGATGAACACTGAAGCTTTCTTT